The sequence of this T cell receptor beta chain was determined in a study of regulatory T cells in long-lasting Graves disease. CDR3 regions were amplified by Arm-PCR using iRepertoire HTBI primers to build TCR beta libraries. How the authors handled the data: Detected in the samples were 62 TRBV and approximately 14 TRBJ segments. TCRdb re-called the multiplex PCR reads through MiXCR, storing one row per CDR3 protein. The V and J calls and clone size are TCRdb's, not the authors'. Of hundreds of thousands of distinct CDR3 sequences listed, less than 25% are singletons. Described time point: persistent/refractory GD, antithyroid drugs over 5 years with positive TRAb. Isolated PBMC RNA provided the starting material for the TCR library. American Thyroid Association guidelines defined how Graves' disease was diagnosed. Each of the patients was recruited from an endocrinology department situated in Xi'an, China.

This clonotype was recorded at least ten times. Germline-derived CDR1 and CDR2 are SQVTM and ANQGSEA. V was cut by 2 bases and J by 1 base, with 9 bases left in between. The CDR3 is 15 residues long. The clonotype was recovered from a female donor with Graves disease. The sequencing used peripheral blood mononuclear cells (PBMCs), collected when the disease was refractory, from a patient treated with antithyroid drugs. V usage is TRBV29-1 and J usage is TRBJ2-6; D is undetermined. CDR3 DNA: TGCAGCGTTGAAACCTGGGATTCTGGGGCCAACGTCCTGACTTTC. Translated: CSVETWDSGANVLTF. The variable domain in full, completed from reference TRBV29-1 and TRBJ2-6, reads SAVISQKPSRDICQRGTSLTIQCQVDSQVTMMFWYRQQPGQSLTLIATANQGSEATYESGFVIDKFPISRPNLTFSTLTVSNMSPEDSSIYLCSVETWDSGANVLTFGAGSRLTVL.